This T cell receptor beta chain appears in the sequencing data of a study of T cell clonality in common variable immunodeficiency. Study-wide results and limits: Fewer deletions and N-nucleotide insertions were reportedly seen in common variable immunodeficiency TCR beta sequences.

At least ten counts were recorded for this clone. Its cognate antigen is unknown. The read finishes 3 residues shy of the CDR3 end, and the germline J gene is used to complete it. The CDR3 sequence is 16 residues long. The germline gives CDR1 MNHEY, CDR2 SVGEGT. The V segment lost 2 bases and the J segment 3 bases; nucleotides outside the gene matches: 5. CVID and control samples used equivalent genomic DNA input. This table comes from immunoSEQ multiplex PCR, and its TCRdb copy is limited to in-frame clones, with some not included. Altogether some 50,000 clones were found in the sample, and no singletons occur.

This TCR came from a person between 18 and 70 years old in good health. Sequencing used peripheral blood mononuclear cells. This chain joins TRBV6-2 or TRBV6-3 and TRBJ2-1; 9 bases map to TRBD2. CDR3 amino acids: CASSYETSGFYNEQFF. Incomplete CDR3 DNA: TGTGCCAGCAGTTACGAAACTAGCGGGTTCTACAATGAG.